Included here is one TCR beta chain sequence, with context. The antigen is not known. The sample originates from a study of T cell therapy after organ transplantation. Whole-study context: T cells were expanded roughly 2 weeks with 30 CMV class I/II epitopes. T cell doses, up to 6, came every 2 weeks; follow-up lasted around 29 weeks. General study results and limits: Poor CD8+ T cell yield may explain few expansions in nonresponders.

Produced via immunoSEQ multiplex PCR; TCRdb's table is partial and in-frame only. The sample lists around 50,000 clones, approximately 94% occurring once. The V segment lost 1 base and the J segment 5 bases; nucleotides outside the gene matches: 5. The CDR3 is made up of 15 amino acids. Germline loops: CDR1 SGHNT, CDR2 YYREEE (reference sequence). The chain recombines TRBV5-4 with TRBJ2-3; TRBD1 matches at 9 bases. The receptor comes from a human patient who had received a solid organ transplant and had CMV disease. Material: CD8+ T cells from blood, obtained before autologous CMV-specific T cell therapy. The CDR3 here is CASSLRDREQDTQYF. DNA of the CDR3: TGTGCCAGCAGCTTGAGGGACAGGGAGCAAGATACGCAGTATTTT.